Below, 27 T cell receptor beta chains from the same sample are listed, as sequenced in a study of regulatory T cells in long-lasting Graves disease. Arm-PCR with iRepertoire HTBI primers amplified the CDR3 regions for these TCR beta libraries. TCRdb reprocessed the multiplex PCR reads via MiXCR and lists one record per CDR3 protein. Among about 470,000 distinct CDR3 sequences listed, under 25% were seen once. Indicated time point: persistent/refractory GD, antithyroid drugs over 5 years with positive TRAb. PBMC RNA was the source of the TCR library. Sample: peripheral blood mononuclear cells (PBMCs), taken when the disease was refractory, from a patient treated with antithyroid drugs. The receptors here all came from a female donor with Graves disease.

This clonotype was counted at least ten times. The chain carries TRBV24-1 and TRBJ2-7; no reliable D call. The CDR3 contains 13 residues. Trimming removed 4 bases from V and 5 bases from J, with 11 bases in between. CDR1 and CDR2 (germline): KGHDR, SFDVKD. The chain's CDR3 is CATSETQFDEQYF. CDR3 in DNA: TGTGCCACCAGTGAGACACAGTTCGACGAGCAGTACTTC.

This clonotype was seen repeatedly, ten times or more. The CDR3 nucleotides read TGTGCCAGCAGCTTGTCCAGGACAGCGATCACCGGGGAGCTGTTTTTT. The encoded protein is CASSLSRTAITGELFF. V gene TRBV5-4 combines with J gene TRBJ2-2, with a tentative D call TRBD1 (6 bases). The CDR3 contains 16 residues. Per the germline V gene, CDR1 is SGHNT and CDR2 is YYREEE (reference sequence). V lost 1 base, J lost 4 bases, and 14 bases lay in between.

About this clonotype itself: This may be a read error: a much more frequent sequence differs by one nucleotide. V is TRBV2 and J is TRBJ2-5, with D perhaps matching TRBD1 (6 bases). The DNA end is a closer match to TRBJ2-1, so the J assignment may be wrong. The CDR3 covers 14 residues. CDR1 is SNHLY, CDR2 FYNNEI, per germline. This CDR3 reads CASRDSLYRHEQFF. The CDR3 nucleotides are TGTGCCAGCAGGGACAGCCTCTACCGCCATGAGCAGTTCTTC.

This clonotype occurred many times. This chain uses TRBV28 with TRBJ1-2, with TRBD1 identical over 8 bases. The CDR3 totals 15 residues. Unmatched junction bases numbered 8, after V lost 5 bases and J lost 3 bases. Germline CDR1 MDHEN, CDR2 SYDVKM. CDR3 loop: CASSESGGAYYGYTF. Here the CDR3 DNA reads TGTGCCAGCAGTGAATCAGGGGGCGCGTACTATGGCTACACCTTC.

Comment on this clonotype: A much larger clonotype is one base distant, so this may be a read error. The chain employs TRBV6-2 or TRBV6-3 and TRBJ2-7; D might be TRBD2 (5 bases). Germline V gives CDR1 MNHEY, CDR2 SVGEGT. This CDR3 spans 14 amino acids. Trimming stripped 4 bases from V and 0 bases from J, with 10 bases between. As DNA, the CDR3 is TGTGCCAGCAGTTCAGCGGACGCCTCCTACGAGCAGTACTTC. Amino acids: CASSSADASYEQYF.

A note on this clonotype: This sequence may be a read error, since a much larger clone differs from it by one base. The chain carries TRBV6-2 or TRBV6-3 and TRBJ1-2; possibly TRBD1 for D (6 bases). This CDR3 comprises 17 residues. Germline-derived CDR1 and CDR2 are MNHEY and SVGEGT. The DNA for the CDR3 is TGTGCCAGCAGTCTTACAGGGAAGGGAGCCCAAAACTATGGCTACATCTTC. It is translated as CASSLTGKGAQNYGYIF.

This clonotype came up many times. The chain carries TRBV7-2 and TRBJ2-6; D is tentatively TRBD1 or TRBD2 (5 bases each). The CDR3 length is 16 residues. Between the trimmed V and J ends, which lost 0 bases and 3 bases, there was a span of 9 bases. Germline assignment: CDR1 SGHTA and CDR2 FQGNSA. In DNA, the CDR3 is TGTGCCAGCAGCTTAGCGACGGGACGTGGGGCCAACGTCCTGACTTTC. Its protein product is CASSLATGRGANVLTF. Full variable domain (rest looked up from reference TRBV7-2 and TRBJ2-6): GAGVSQSPSNKVTEKGKDVELRCDPISGHTALYWYRQSLGQGLEFLIYFQGNSAPDKSGLPSDRFSAERTGGSVSTLTIQRTQQEDSAVYLCASSLATGRGANVLTFGAGSRLTVL.

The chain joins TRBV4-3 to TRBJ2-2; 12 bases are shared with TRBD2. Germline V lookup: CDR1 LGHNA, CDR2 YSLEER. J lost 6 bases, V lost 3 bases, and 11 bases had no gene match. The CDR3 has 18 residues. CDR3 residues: CASSQEGRLAGVAGELFF. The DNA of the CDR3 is TGCGCCAGCAGCCAGGAGGGCCGACTAGCGGGAGTCGCCGGGGAGCTGTTTTTT.

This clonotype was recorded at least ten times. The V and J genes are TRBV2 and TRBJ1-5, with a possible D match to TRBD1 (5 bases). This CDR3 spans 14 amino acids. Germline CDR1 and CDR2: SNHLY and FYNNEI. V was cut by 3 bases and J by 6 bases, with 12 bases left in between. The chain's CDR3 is CASSDVGQGQPQHF. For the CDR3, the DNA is TGTGCCAGCAGTGATGTCGGGCAGGGTCAGCCCCAGCATTTT. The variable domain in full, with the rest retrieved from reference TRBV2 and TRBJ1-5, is EPEVTQTPSHQVTQMGQEVILRCVPISNHLYFYWYRQILGQKVEFLVSFYNNEISEKSEIFDDQFSVERPDGSNFTLKIRSTKLEDSAMYFCASSDVGQGQPQHFGDGTRLSIL.

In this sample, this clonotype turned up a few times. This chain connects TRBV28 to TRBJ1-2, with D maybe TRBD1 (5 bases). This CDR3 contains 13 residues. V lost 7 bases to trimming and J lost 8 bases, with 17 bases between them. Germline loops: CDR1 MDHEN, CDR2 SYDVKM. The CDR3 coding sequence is TGTGCCAGCACGAGTACCCCACAGGAGGGCTACACCTTC. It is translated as CASTSTPQEGYTF.

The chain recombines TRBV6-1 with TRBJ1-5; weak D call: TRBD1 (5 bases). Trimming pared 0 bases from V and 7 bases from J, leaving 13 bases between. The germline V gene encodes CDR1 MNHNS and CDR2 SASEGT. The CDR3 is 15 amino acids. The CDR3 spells CASSEAVGEGQPQHF. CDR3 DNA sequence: TGTGCCAGCAGTGAAGCGGTAGGGGAGGGGCAGCCCCAGCATTTT.

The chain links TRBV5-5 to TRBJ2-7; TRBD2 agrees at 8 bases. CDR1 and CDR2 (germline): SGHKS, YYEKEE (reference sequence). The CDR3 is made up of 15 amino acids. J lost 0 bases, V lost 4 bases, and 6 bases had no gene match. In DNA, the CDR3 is TGTGCCAGCAGCCCGGGACTAGAGAGCTCCTACGAGCAGTACTTC. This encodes CASSPGLESSYEQYF.

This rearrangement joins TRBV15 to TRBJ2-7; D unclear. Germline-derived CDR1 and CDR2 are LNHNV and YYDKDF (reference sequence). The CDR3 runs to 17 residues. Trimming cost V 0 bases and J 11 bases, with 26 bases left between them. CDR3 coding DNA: TGTGCCACCAGCAGAGATCCGGCAAGCTTCCTCCCTTTACCAGAGTACTTC. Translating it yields CATSRDPASFLPLPEYF.

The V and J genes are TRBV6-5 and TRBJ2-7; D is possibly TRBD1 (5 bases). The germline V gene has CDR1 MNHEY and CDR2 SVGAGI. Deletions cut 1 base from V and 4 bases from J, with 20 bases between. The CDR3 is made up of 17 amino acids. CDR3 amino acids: CASSYLQGSVYPYEQYF. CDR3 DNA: TGTGCCAGCAGTTACTTGCAGGGCTCCGTGTATCCTTACGAGCAGTACTTC.

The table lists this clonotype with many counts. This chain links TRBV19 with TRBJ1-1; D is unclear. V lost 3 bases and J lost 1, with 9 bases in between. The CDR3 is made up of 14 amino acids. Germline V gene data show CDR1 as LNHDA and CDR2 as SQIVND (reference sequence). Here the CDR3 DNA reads TGTGCCAGTAGTATCGGTCCCCCGAACACTGAAGCTTTCTTT. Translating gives CASSIGPPNTEAFF.

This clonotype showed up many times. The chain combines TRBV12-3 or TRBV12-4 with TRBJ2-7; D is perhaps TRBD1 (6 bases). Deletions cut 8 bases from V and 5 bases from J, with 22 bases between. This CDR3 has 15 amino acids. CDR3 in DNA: TGTGCCAGCCGCCCTTGGGGCTTTGGGGGCGACGAGCAGTACTTC. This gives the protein CASRPWGFGGDEQYF.

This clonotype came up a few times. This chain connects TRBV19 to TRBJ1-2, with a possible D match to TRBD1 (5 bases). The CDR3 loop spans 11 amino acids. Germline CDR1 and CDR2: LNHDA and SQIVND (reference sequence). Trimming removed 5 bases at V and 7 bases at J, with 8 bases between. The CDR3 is CASSWGGGYTF. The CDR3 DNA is TGTGCCAGTAGTTGGGGCGGTGGCTACACCTTC.

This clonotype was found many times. This CDR3 reads CASSSSMESYNSPLHF. For the CDR3, the DNA is TGTGCCAGCAGTTCCAGTATGGAATCCTATAATTCACCCCTCCACTTT. The chain carries TRBV6-5 and TRBJ1-6, with D unclear. The length of the CDR3 is 16 residues. Deletions cut 4 bases from V and 1 base from J, with 11 bases between. Germline V CDR1 and CDR2: MNHEY, SVGAGI.

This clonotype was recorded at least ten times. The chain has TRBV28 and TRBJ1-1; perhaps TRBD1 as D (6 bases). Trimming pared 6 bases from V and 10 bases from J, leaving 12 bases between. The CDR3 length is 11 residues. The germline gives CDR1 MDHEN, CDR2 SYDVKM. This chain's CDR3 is CASSLGGGAFF. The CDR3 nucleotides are TGTGCCAGCAGCCTCGGAGGGGGAGCTTTCTTT.

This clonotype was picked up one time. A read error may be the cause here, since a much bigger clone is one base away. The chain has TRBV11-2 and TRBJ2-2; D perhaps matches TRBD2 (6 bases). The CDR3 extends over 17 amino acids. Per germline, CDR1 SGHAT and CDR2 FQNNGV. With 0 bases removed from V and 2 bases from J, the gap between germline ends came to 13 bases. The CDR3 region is CASSLDHTGVNTGELFF. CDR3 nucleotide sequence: TGTGCCAGCAGCTTAGATCACACGGGGGTCAACACCGGGGAGCTGTTTTTT.

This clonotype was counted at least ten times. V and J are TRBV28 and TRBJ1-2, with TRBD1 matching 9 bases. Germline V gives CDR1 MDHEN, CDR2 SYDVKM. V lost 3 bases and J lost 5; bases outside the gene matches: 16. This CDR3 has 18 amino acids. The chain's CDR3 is CASSLARNRGHVWYGYTF. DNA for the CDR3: TGTGCCAGCAGTTTGGCCCGGAACAGGGGGCACGTATGGTATGGCTACACCTTC.

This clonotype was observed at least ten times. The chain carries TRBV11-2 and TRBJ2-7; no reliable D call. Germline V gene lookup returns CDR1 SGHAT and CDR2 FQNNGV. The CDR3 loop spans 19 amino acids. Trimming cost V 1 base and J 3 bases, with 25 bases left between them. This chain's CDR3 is CASSLGHPRRTDTYYEQYF. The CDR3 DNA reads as TGTGCCAGCAGCTTAGGCCACCCCCGGCGGACCGATACCTACTACGAGCAGTACTTC.

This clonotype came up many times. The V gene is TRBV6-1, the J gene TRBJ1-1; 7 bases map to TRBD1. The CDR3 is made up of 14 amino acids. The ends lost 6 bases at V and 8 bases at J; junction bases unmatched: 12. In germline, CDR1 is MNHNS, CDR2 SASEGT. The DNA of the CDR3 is TGTGCCAGCAGGGAGGACAGGCGCTCGTCCGAAGCTTTCTTT. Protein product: CASREDRRSSEAFF.

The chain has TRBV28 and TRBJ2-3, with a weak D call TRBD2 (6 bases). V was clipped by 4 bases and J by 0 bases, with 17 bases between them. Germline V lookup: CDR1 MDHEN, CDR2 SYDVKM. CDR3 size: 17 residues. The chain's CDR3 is CASSSSRLASSTDTQYF. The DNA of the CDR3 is TGTGCCAGCAGTTCGAGCCGGCTAGCGTCTAGCACAGATACGCAGTATTTT.

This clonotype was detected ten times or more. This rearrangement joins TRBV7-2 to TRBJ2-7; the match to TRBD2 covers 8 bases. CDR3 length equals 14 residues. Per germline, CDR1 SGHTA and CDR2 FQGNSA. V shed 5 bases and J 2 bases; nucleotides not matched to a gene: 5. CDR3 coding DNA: TGTGCCAGCAGCATAAGCGGGAGTCCCTACGAGCAGTACTTC. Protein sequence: CASSISGSPYEQYF.

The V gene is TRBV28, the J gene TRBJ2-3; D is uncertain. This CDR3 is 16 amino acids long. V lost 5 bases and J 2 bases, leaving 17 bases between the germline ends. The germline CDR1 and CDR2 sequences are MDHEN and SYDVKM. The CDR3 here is CASSTLQVAATDTQYF. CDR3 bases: TGTGCCAGCAGTACGTTACAAGTTGCCGCCACAGATACGCAGTATTTT.

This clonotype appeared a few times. CDR3 bases: TGTGCCAGCAGCGTAGGTCCCGTGGCAGGAGATGAGTCACCCCTCCACTTT. Amino acid sequence: CASSVGPVAGDESPLHF. This chain links TRBV9 with TRBJ1-6; D is uncertain. Per germline, CDR1 SGDLS and CDR2 YYNGEE. This CDR3 has 17 amino acids. V lost 0 bases and J lost 10, with 20 bases in between.